These 2 T cell receptor beta chains originate from one sample sequenced in a study of control samples from healthy donors and cancer patients. Sequenced by immunoSEQ multiplex PCR; TCRdb stores in-frame clones only, minus some. This repertoire shows around 130,000 clones, about 88% found once; its top ten account for 3% to 3.5%. The sequenced material came from blood. All receptors derive from a man aged 50 to 59 in good health.

This clone showed up just a few times. Here the CDR3 reads CASSARRGPRETQYF. Written as DNA, the CDR3 is TGCGCCAGCAGCGCGCGCAGAGGTCCCCGAGAGACCCAGTACTTC. This chain uses TRBV5-1 with TRBJ2-5; D is unresolved. Germline values: CDR1 SGHRS, CDR2 YFSETQ. CDR3 size: 15 residues. Trimming stripped 4 bases from V and 4 bases from J, with 17 bases between.

The chain employs TRBV12-3 or TRBV12-4 and TRBJ2-7; D call uncertain. V gave up 2 bases and J gave up 5 bases, with 7 bases separating them. The CDR3 is 12 residues long. The CDR3, as DNA: TGTGCCAGCAGTTTAACGGTGAACGAGCAGTACTTC. This encodes CASSLTVNEQYF.